A single T cell receptor (beta chain) is shown here with its context. What it binds is not known. Only in-frame clones appear in the TCRdb table, and some are missing; sequencing was by immunoSEQ multiplex PCR. The table lists fewer than 85,000 clones, roughly 80% of them singletons, with roughly 2.2% in the top ten. These data come from a study of glioma-infiltrating T cells after dendritic cell vaccination. The study, taken as a whole, reports: The cohort had few patients with full blood and tumor sets.

Trimming cost V 0 bases and J 3 bases; bases outside gene matches: 5. This CDR3 is built from 15 residues. The germline gives CDR1 SGHRS, CDR2 YFSETQ. PBMC sampling occurred before vaccination, two weeks after the third dose, and at progression. Sequencing used blood, obtained before dendritic cell vaccination. This TCR derives from a human donor with glioblastoma. This chain uses TRBV5-1 with TRBJ2-5; the match to TRBD1 covers 7 bases. For the CDR3, the DNA is TGCGCCAGCAGCTTGGCCGTTGGACAGGAAGAGACCCAGTACTTC. Translated: CASSLAVGQEETQYF.